The sample holds one count of the clone carrying this TCR beta chain. The data were obtained in a study of blood T cell repertoires in COVID-19. Using immunoSEQ multiplex PCR, the repertoire was profiled, and TCRdb retains in-frame clones only, with some absent. The top ten clones hold around 2.3% of a sample with under 200,000 clones, about 88% of them seen once. The germline CDR1 and CDR2 sequences are SGHRS and YFSETQ. CDR3 size: 15 residues. The ends lost 4 bases at V and 1 base at J; junction bases unmatched: 4. The specimen sequenced was peripheral blood. The J gene is TRBJ1-2, the V gene TRBV5-1, with TRBD1 matching 10 bases. The sequence came from a man aged 65 to 79 with active or convalescent COVID-19. DNA for the CDR3: TGCGCCAGCAGCGCCGGGACAGGGGATAACTATGGCTACACCTTC. It yields the protein CASSAGTGDNYGYTF.